The 22 T cell receptor beta chains in this list originate from one sample, sequenced in a study of Tregs in tolerant kidney transplant recipients. The data were produced by immunoSEQ multiplex PCR, yet TCRdb's version contains in-frame clones alone and is incomplete. Of around 52,000 clones in the sample, more than 70% were seen once. Sequencing was performed on CD4+ T cells from blood. Receptors originate from a human donor in good health.

The chain couples TRBV7-2 to TRBJ2-2, with D unclear. Germline V gene lookup returns CDR1 SGHTA and CDR2 FQGNSA. This CDR3 has 15 amino acids. Deletions cut 1 base from V and 4 bases from J, with 10 bases between. DNA for the CDR3: TGTGCCAGCAGCTTAGTGGCAGTCAGCACCGGGGAGCTGTTTTTT. Translating gives CASSLVAVSTGELFF.

The chain combines TRBV5-1 with TRBJ2-2; TRBD2 aligns across 7 bases. Trimming cost V 4 bases and J 0 bases; bases outside gene matches: 3. The germline V gene encodes CDR1 SGHRS and CDR2 YFSETQ. This CDR3 comprises 15 residues. The CDR3 reads CASSTLAANTGELFF. The CDR3 DNA is TGCGCCAGCAGCACCCTAGCGGCGAACACCGGGGAGCTGTTTTTT.

This clone occurred a few times. The chain uses TRBV27 and TRBJ1-3; D is perhaps TRBD1 (6 bases). Germline V gives CDR1 MNHEY, CDR2 SMNVEV (reference sequence). The ends were cut back, 0 bases at V and 4 bases at J, with 7 bases in the middle. This CDR3 region has 14 residues. CDR3: CASSLSTGGNTIYF. In nucleotides, the CDR3 is TGTGCCAGCAGTTTATCTACAGGGGGAAACACCATATATTTT.

The CDR3 sequence is CAISEGTGITGELFF. In DNA form, the CDR3 reads TGTGCCATCAGTGAGGGGACAGGGATCACCGGGGAGCTGTTTTTT. The chain is built from TRBV10-3 and TRBJ2-2; 9 nucleotides line up with TRBD1. Per the germline V gene, CDR1 is ENHRY and CDR2 is SYGVKD. The trim removed 2 bases at V and 4 bases at J, leaving 2 bases unmatched. The CDR3 length is 15 residues.

In DNA, the CDR3 is TGTGCCAGTAGTTATGAATTTTCCTACAATGAGCAGTTCTTC. It specifies CASSYEFSYNEQFF. This sequence joins TRBV19 and TRBJ2-1; D unresolved. V lost 5 bases and J lost 1, with 9 bases in between. CDR3 length: 14 residues. Germline V gives CDR1 LNHDA, CDR2 SQIVND (reference sequence).

The V gene is TRBV28, the J gene TRBJ2-5; the D is unclear. Trimming cost V 3 bases and J 4 bases, with 9 bases left between them. Per germline, CDR1 MDHEN and CDR2 SYDVKM. The CDR3 is 13 amino acids. The CDR3 here is CASSLSQRETQYF. The CDR3 nucleotides are TGTGCCAGCAGTTTGAGCCAGCGAGAGACCCAGTACTTC.

The chain links TRBV29-1 to TRBJ1-1; 8 positions match TRBD1. V lost 6 bases, J lost 5 bases, and 8 bases stayed unmatched. CDR3 size: 13 residues. Per germline, CDR1 SQVTM and CDR2 ANQGSEA. CDR3 DNA: TGCAGCGTCCTCAGGGGGCAAGGGACTGAAGCTTTCTTT. Amino acid sequence: CSVLRGQGTEAFF.

The chain joins TRBV5-1 to TRBJ1-2; possibly TRBD1 for D (5 bases). Trimming pared 2 bases from V and 6 bases from J, leaving 14 bases between. The germline gives CDR1 SGHRS, CDR2 YFSETQ. This CDR3 is built from 14 residues. The CDR3 nucleotides read TGCGCCAGCAGCTTAGGGGAGGGCCCTGATGGCTACACCTTC. It yields the protein CASSLGEGPDGYTF.

This clone was recorded many times. The chain is built from TRBV2 and TRBJ2-7; 7 bases agree with TRBD1. CDR1 and CDR2 (germline): SNHLY, FYNNEI. The V segment lost 6 bases and the J segment 1 base; nucleotides outside the gene matches: 12. The CDR3 is 16 residues long. The CDR3 bases are TGTGCCAGCAGCGGAACCGGGACAGTGAGATCCTACGAGCAGTACTTC. Encoded protein: CASSGTGTVRSYEQYF.

This clone was detected only once. J is TRBJ2-4 and V is TRBV7-9; D is possibly TRBD1 (5 bases). V gave up 4 bases and J gave up 6 bases, with 19 bases separating them. This CDR3 has 16 residues. Germline assignment: CDR1 SEHNR and CDR2 FQNEAQ (reference sequence). In nucleotides, the CDR3 is TGTGCCAGCAGCTCCGTCCCCGACAGAAGAATAAACATTCAGTACTTC. Its protein product is CASSSVPDRRINIQYF.

This chain connects TRBV30 to TRBJ2-7; TRBD2 is a possible D gene (6 bases). Trimming cost V 2 bases and J 3 bases, with 11 bases left between them. The CDR3 spans 13 residues. Per germline, CDR1 GTSNPN and CDR2 SVGIG (reference sequence). The CDR3 sequence: CAWSPWGGYEQYF. For the CDR3, the DNA is TGTGCCTGGAGTCCCTGGGGAGGCTACGAGCAGTACTTC. The whole variable domain, remainder taken from reference TRBV30 and TRBJ2-7, is SQTIHQWPATLVQPVGSPLSLECTVEGTSNPNLYWYRQAAGRGLQLLFYSVGIGQISSEVPQNLSASRPQDRQFILSSKKLLLSDSGFYLCAWSPWGGYEQYFGPGTRLTVT.

The gene calls are TRBV5-4 and TRBJ2-5, with 8 nucleotides matching TRBD2. V lost 4 bases and J lost 1; bases outside the gene matches: 6. The CDR3 has 15 residues. In germline, CDR1 is SGHNT, CDR2 YYREEE (reference sequence). Here the CDR3 DNA reads TGTGCCAGCAGCCCTGGCGGGAGGTCCCAAGAGACCCAGTACTTC. It codes for CASSPGGRSQETQYF.

This clone was counted only a few times. The chain has TRBV18 and TRBJ2-7; D may be TRBD1 (5 bases). Per germline, CDR1 KGHSH and CDR2 LQKENI. This CDR3 is built from 15 residues. Trimming cost V 4 bases and J 2 bases, with 15 bases left between them. The CDR3 DNA reads TGTGCCAGCTCACAGGGGCAGGGTAACCCCTACGAGCAGTACTTC. Translation: CASSQGQGNPYEQYF.

This clone was seen only a few times. The chain joins TRBV27 to TRBJ1-3, with D possibly TRBD1 on 6 matching bases. V dropped 5 bases and J dropped 2 bases, with 13 bases sitting between them. The CDR3 extends over 15 amino acids. Looked up from germline, CDR1 is MNHEY and CDR2 is SMNVEV (reference sequence). The CDR3 coding sequence is TGTGCCAGCAGTGTCCAGGGGACCGCTGGAAACACCATATATTTT. Amino acid sequence: CASSVQGTAGNTIYF.

Judged by abundance, this clone is medium-sized. The chain couples TRBV9 to TRBJ2-3; TRBD2 aligns across 9 bases. J lost 5 bases, V lost 0 bases, and 1 base had no gene match. CDR3 length: 14 amino acids. Per germline, CDR1 SGDLS and CDR2 YYNGEE. The CDR3 DNA follows: TGTGCCAGCAGCGTAGATAGCGGGGGAGATACGCAGTATTTT. Protein sequence: CASSVDSGGDTQYF.

This rearrangement joins TRBV30 to TRBJ2-5, with 12 bases identical to TRBD2. The V segment lost 1 base and the J segment 4 bases; nucleotides outside the gene matches: 4. Germline-derived CDR1 and CDR2 are GTSNPN and SVGIG (reference sequence). There are 15 residues in the CDR3. CDR3 sequence: CAWSGTSGVRETQYF. The CDR3 DNA follows: TGTGCCTGGAGTGGGACTAGCGGGGTTAGAGAGACCCAGTACTTC.

The genes are TRBV14 and TRBJ1-1, with a possible D match to TRBD1 (5 bases). The CDR3 totals 14 residues. The germline V and J ends were trimmed by 4 bases and 2 bases, with 11 bases remaining between them. Germline assignment: CDR1 SGHDN and CDR2 FVKESK. The CDR3 DNA sequence: TGTGCCAGCAGCCGGATGACAGCAAACACTGAAGCTTTCTTT. This encodes CASSRMTANTEAFF. Using reference TRBV14 and TRBJ1-1 for the parts outside the CDR3, the full variable domain is EAGVTQFPSHSVIEKGQTVTLRCDPISGHDNLYWYRRVMGKEIKFLLHFVKESKQDESGMPNNRFLAERTGGTYSTLKVQPAELEDSGVYFCASSRMTANTEAFFGQGTRLTVV.

The CDR3 DNA is TGTGCCAGCAGTTACGAACCGGGACAGACCACTGAAGCTTTCTTT. It encodes CASSYEPGQTTEAFF. The J gene is TRBJ1-1, the V gene TRBV6-6; 7 nucleotides agree with TRBD1. In germline, CDR1 is MNHNY, CDR2 SVGAGI (reference sequence). The CDR3 loop spans 15 amino acids. V gave up 2 bases and J gave up 4 bases; unmatched junction bases: 7.

J is TRBJ1-1 and V is TRBV14; D is ambiguous. This CDR3 has 16 amino acids. Germline-derived CDR1 and CDR2 are SGHDN and FVKESK. Trimming stripped 0 bases from V and 0 bases from J, with 11 bases between. CDR3 nucleotide sequence: TGTGCCAGCAGCCAAGATCGAAACCCTATGAACACTGAAGCTTTCTTT. Its translation is CASSQDRNPMNTEAFF.

The chain carries TRBV11-2 and TRBJ1-4, with D unclear. This CDR3 spans 13 amino acids. The germline V gene encodes CDR1 SGHAT and CDR2 FQNNGV. V lost 5 bases to trimming and J lost 11 bases, with 15 bases between them. CDR3 sequence: CASSLTPEGKLFF. The CDR3, as DNA: TGTGCCAGCAGCCTTACTCCGGAAGGGAAACTGTTTTTT.

The gene calls are TRBV30 and TRBJ1-1; D is possibly TRBD1 (6 bases). Trimming shortened V by 1 base and J by 0 bases, and 24 bases separated the two germline ends. CDR3 length: 19 amino acids. Germline V gene sequence: CDR1 GTSNPN, CDR2 SVGIG (reference sequence). For the CDR3, the DNA is TGTGCCTGGAGTGCCCTCGCTTTGGGGGGGCACCCCATGAACACTGAAGCTTTCTTT. The encoded protein is CAWSALALGGHPMNTEAFF.

V is TRBV5-1 and J is TRBJ2-3; maybe TRBD2 (5 bases). V was shortened by 4 bases and J by 1 base, with 10 bases between the two germline ends. Per germline, CDR1 SGHRS and CDR2 YFSETQ. The CDR3 loop spans 14 amino acids. The CDR3 region is CASSPEGGTDTQYF. CDR3 nucleotide sequence: TGCGCCAGCAGCCCCGAGGGTGGCACAGATACGCAGTATTTT.